Following are 27 T cell receptor beta chains from one sample sequenced in a study of cytomegalovirus exposure and HLA in healthy donors. 13 Jbeta primers and 60 Vbeta primers were used for the PCR. Measured with immunoSEQ multiplex PCR; TCRdb has only the in-frame clones, and not every one. The sample holds about 120,000 clones, over 6.5% seen once. Sequencing was carried out using PBMCs. Receptor source: a middle-aged woman in good health and CMV-seropositive.

In this sample, this clone turned up a few times. The chain joins TRBV19 to TRBJ1-4, with a possible D match to TRBD1 (5 bases). Trimming removed 3 bases at V and 0 bases at J, with 11 bases between. The CDR3 length is 16 residues. Per the germline V gene, CDR1 is LNHDA and CDR2 is SQIVND (reference sequence). Written as DNA, the CDR3 is TGTGCCAGTAGTATTCAACAGGCGGCAACTAATGAAAAACTGTTTTTT. It specifies CASSIQQAATNEKLFF.

J is TRBJ2-1 and V is TRBV7-9; D gene unclear. The CDR3 runs to 13 residues. The V and J ends lost 5 bases and 6 bases respectively, with 11 bases between them. Germline CDR1 and CDR2: SEHNR and FQNEAQ (reference sequence). This CDR3 is CASSQAQRNEQFF. In nucleotides, the CDR3 is TGTGCCAGCAGCCAGGCCCAACGCAATGAGCAGTTCTTC. Full variable domain (remainder filled in from reference TRBV7-9 and TRBJ2-1): DTGVSQNPRHKITKRGQNVTFRCDPISEHNRLYWYRQTLGQGPEFLTYFQNEAQLEKSRLLSDRFSAERPKGSFSTLEIQRTEQGDSAMYLCASSQAQRNEQFFGPGTRLTVL.

This clone was found a few times. This chain's CDR3 is CASSSTGLSSSYNEQFF. The DNA of the CDR3 is TGTGCCAGCAGCTCTACAGGGCTTTCAAGCTCCTACAATGAGCAGTTCTTC. The chain is built from TRBV13 and TRBJ2-1, with a possible D match to TRBD1 (6 bases). V was trimmed by 4 bases and J by 0 bases, leaving 16 bases between them. This CDR3 spans 17 amino acids. The germline V gene has CDR1 PRHDT and CDR2 FYEKMQ (reference sequence).

This clone was counted only a few times. This chain links TRBV28 with TRBJ1-2, with 8 positions matching TRBD1. The CDR3 is 13 amino acids. Germline assignment: CDR1 MDHEN and CDR2 SYDVKM. The junction had 11 bases not matched to a gene; V was cut back by 5 bases and J by 12 bases. The CDR3 bases are TGTGCCAGCAGTCCCTGGACAGGGATGTCCGACACCTTC. Translating it yields CASSPWTGMSDTF.

The chain links TRBV19 to TRBJ1-5; tentatively, D is TRBD1 (6 bases). The CDR3 contains 13 residues. Germline CDR1 LNHDA, CDR2 SQIVND (reference sequence). The V end lost 1 base, the J end lost 9 bases, and 10 bases lay between the germline ends. The CDR3 protein is CASSIGGLMPQHF. The CDR3 coding sequence is TGTGCCAGTAGTATAGGGGGGCTGATGCCCCAGCATTTT. Combining the CDR3 with reference TRBV19 and TRBJ1-5 gives the whole variable domain DGGITQSPKYLFRKEGQNVTLSCEQNLNHDAMYWYRQDPGQGLRLIYYSQIVNDFQKGDIAEGYSVSREKKESFPLTVTSAQKNPTAFYLCASSIGGLMPQHFGDGTRLSIL.

The chain uses TRBV6-1 and TRBJ2-5; 7 bases line up with TRBD1. Germline V gene data show CDR1 as MNHNS and CDR2 as SASEGT. The CDR3 loop spans 14 amino acids. Unmatched junction bases numbered 3, after V lost 4 bases and J lost 1 base. CDR3 DNA sequence: TGTGCCAGCAGTGTTGCAGGGGGCCAAGAGACCCAGTACTTC. Translated: CASSVAGGQETQYF.

The table lists this clone with a few counts. The chain is built from TRBV5-1 and TRBJ2-7; 9 positions match TRBD1. Per germline, CDR1 SGHRS and CDR2 YFSETQ. There are 15 residues in the CDR3. V trimming: 3 bases; J trimming: 3 bases; junction bases outside the gene matches: 7. Here the CDR3 DNA reads TGCGCCAGCAGCTGGGGACAGGGTCAGTTCTACGAGCAGTACTTC. Protein: CASSWGQGQFYEQYF.

The gene calls are TRBV7-3 and TRBJ1-2, with D unclear. V lost 5 bases to trimming and J lost 5 bases, with 12 bases between them. CDR3 size: 13 residues. CDR1 and CDR2 from the germline V gene are SGHTA and FQGTGA. The CDR3 DNA sequence: TGTGCCAGCAGCCCCACCGGAGATTATGGCTACACCTTC. Translation: CASSPTGDYGYTF.

This chain connects TRBV5-4 to TRBJ1-1; D may be TRBD1 (5 bases). CDR1 SGHNT and CDR2 YYREEE come from the germline V gene (reference sequence). The germline V and J ends were trimmed by 7 bases and 1 base, with 11 bases remaining between them. The CDR3 is made up of 13 amino acids. The CDR3 spells CASGGAGNTEAFF. The CDR3 DNA sequence: TGTGCCAGCGGTGGGGCAGGGAACACTGAAGCTTTCTTT.

For the CDR3, the DNA is TGTGCCAGCAGCCGGGGGGCGATTACAACTAATGAAAAACTGTTTTTT. Amino acid sequence: CASSRGAITTNEKLFF. V usage is TRBV11-2 and J usage is TRBJ1-4, with D perhaps matching TRBD1 (6 bases). CDR3 length: 16 amino acids. V was cut by 5 bases and J by 0 bases, with 13 bases left in between. Germline-derived CDR1 and CDR2 are SGHAT and FQNNGV.

J is TRBJ2-5 and V is TRBV7-7; D unresolved. V gave up 1 base and J gave up 4 bases, with 16 bases separating them. The germline V gene encodes CDR1 SSHAT and CDR2 FNYEAQ (reference sequence). The CDR3 length is 16 residues. CDR3 nucleotides: TGTGCCAGCAGCTTAGGGCAACCAGGATTGAGAGAGACCCAGTACTTC. Amino acid sequence: CASSLGQPGLRETQYF.

V is TRBV19 and J is TRBJ2-2; TRBD1 aligns across 10 bases. V lost 7 bases to trimming and J lost 7 bases; unmatched junction nucleotides: 6. The V gene's germline CDR1 is LNHDA and CDR2 SQIVND (reference sequence). CDR3 length: 14 amino acids. CDR3 residues: CASTRTGGVGELFF. The CDR3 DNA reads as TGTGCCAGTACCCGGACAGGGGGGGTCGGGGAGCTGTTTTTT. The whole variable domain, filled in from reference TRBV19 and TRBJ2-2, reads DGGITQSPKYLFRKEGQNVTLSCEQNLNHDAMYWYRQDPGQGLRLIYYSQIVNDFQKGDIAEGYSVSREKKESFPLTVTSAQKNPTAFYLCASTRTGGVGELFFGEGSRLTVL.

This clone was detected a few times. This chain connects TRBV28 to TRBJ2-7, with a possible D match to TRBD1 (6 bases). The ends were cut back, 5 bases at V and 2 bases at J, with 19 bases in the middle. Germline-derived CDR1 and CDR2 are MDHEN and SYDVKM. The CDR3 runs 16 residues. The CDR3 spells CASSRLSGTLTYEQYF. DNA for the CDR3: TGTGCCAGCAGTCGACTCTCCGGGACACTAACCTACGAGCAGTACTTC.

The chain combines TRBV9 with TRBJ2-2, with 7 bases fitting TRBD1. CDR1 SGDLS and CDR2 YYNGEE come from the germline V gene. The V and J ends lost 5 bases and 3 bases, in that order; junction bases with no gene match: 7. CDR3 length equals 15 residues. The CDR3 nucleotides are TGTGCCAGCAGTAAATCGGGACAGCACACCGGGGAGCTGTTTTTT. This gives the protein CASSKSGQHTGELFF.

J is TRBJ1-4 and V is TRBV2; 10 positions match TRBD1. The V and J ends lost 2 bases and 7 bases, in that order; junction bases with no gene match: 4. Germline V gives CDR1 SNHLY, CDR2 FYNNEI. The CDR3 runs 15 residues. The CDR3 DNA sequence: TGTGCCAGCAGTGAAAGGGGACAGGGGTCTGAAAAACTGTTTTTT. This translates into CASSERGQGSEKLFF.

This clone came up a few times. The CDR3 is CAWSGLAGLFEQYF. CDR3 in DNA: TGTGCCTGGAGTGGACTAGCGGGGCTTTTCGAGCAGTACTTC. The chain links TRBV30 to TRBJ2-7, with TRBD2 identical over 11 bases. Per the germline V gene, CDR1 is GTSNPN and CDR2 is SVGIG (reference sequence). The CDR3 is 14 residues long. Germline trimming cut 1 base from V and 6 bases from J; bases unmatched to any gene: 5.

The rearrangement uses TRBV7-9 and TRBJ2-2, with 10 bases lining up with TRBD1. The CDR3 totals 16 residues. Trimming at V came to 5 bases and at J to 7 bases, leaving 10 bases not matched to a gene. Germline CDR1 and CDR2: SEHNR and FQNEAQ (reference sequence). The chain's CDR3 is CASSAPPGQGIGELFF. CDR3 sequence (DNA): TGTGCCAGCAGCGCCCCTCCGGGACAGGGGATCGGGGAGCTGTTTTTT.

This clone occurred a few times. V is TRBV5-1 and J is TRBJ1-6, with 8 bases matching TRBD1. Losses at the gene ends were 4 bases for V and 5 bases for J; bases not matched to a gene: 8. The germline gives CDR1 SGHRS, CDR2 YFSETQ. The CDR3 runs 16 residues. Written as DNA, the CDR3 is TGCGCCAGCAGCCTCGGACAGGGCATCCATAATTCACCCCTCCACTTT. Translation: CASSLGQGIHNSPLHF.

This clone has more than one count but fewer than ten. The gene calls are TRBV6-1 and TRBJ2-3; 9 nucleotides line up with TRBD1. Germline CDR1 is MNHNS and CDR2 is SASEGT. J was trimmed by 4 bases and V by 8 bases; bases with no gene match: 7. The CDR3 contains 14 residues. The CDR3 nucleotides read TGTGCCAGCCTGAGGGACAGGGACCCAGATACGCAGTATTTT. Its protein is CASLRDRDPDTQYF.

This clone was counted a few times. The CDR3 nucleotides read TGTGCCAGCCAACAAAGGGGGAGCTCCTACGAGCAGTACTTC. Translation gives CASQQRGSSYEQYF. The V and J genes are TRBV5-5 and TRBJ2-7; D may be TRBD1 (6 bases). With 7 bases removed from V and 0 bases from J, the gap between germline ends came to 14 bases. Germline V gene data show CDR1 as SGHKS and CDR2 as YYEKEE (reference sequence). This CDR3 comprises 14 residues.

This clone showed up just a few times. V usage is TRBV6-5 and J usage is TRBJ2-1; D gene ambiguous. V lost 4 bases and J lost 0, with 10 bases in between. In germline, CDR1 is MNHEY, CDR2 SVGAGI. The CDR3 length is 15 residues. DNA of the CDR3: TGTGCCAGCAGTTTAAAGTCGGGCTCCTACAATGAGCAGTTCTTC. Its protein product is CASSLKSGSYNEQFF.

The chain carries TRBV5-4 and TRBJ2-1, with D tentatively TRBD1 (5 bases). There are 13 residues in the CDR3. V lost 2 bases and J 5 bases, leaving 8 bases between the germline ends. Germline CDR1 is SGHNT and CDR2 is YYREEE (reference sequence). CDR3 coding DNA: TGTGCCAGCAGCTTCCCCAGGGACAATGAGCAGTTCTTC. Amino acid sequence: CASSFPRDNEQFF. Complete variable domain (other parts from reference TRBV5-4 and TRBJ2-1): ETGVTQSPTHLIKTRGQQVTLRCSSQSGHNTVSWYQQALGQGPQFIFQYYREEENGRGNFPPRFSGLQFPNYSSELNVNALELDDSALYLCASSFPRDNEQFFGPGTRLTVL.

This clone appeared a few times. This chain connects TRBV5-1 to TRBJ2-5, with 9 bases that match TRBD1. The V gene end was trimmed by 7 bases and the J gene end by 2 bases; junction bases not matched to a gene: 12. CDR1 SGHRS and CDR2 YFSETQ come from the germline V gene. This CDR3 has 16 residues. CDR3 residues: CASSTGQGDFQETQYF. The CDR3 nucleotides are TGCGCCAGCTCCACGGGACAGGGAGATTTTCAAGAGACCCAGTACTTC.

This chain uses TRBV14 with TRBJ2-2, with 7 bases that match TRBD2. The CDR3 contains 15 residues. V lost 4 bases to trimming and J lost 3 bases; unmatched junction nucleotides: 5. The germline V gene has CDR1 SGHDN and CDR2 FVKESK. CDR3 sequence (DNA): TGTGCCAGCAGCCCTCGGGAGGTCCACACCGGGGAGCTGTTTTTT. This sequence encodes CASSPREVHTGELFF.

The genes are TRBV7-9 and TRBJ1-3; D remains unclear. The length of the CDR3 is 16 residues. Trimming cost V 6 bases and J 0 bases, with 15 bases left between them. Germline V gene data show CDR1 as SEHNR and CDR2 as FQNEAQ (reference sequence). Here the CDR3 reads CASSFSSTSSGNTIYF. In DNA form, the CDR3 reads TGTGCCAGCAGTTTTTCGTCGACAAGCTCTGGAAACACCATATATTTT.

This clone was observed a handful of times. The CDR3 spells CASSAPGQRETQYF. CDR3 coding DNA: TGTGCCAGCAGCGCGCCGGGACAGAGAGAGACCCAGTACTTC. This chain joins TRBV5-4 and TRBJ2-5; TRBD1 aligns across 7 bases. CDR3 length: 14 amino acids. In germline, CDR1 is SGHNT, CDR2 YYREEE (reference sequence). J lost 4 bases, V lost 4 bases, and 7 bases had no gene match.

CDR3 coding DNA: TGTGCCAGCAGACGGGTGGGACAAAAGCAGTTCTTC. Amino acid sequence: CASRRVGQKQFF. The V and J genes are TRBV11-2 and TRBJ2-1, with D possibly TRBD1 on 6 matching bases. Looked up from germline, CDR1 is SGHAT and CDR2 is FQNNGV. Trimming cost V 6 bases and J 11 bases, with 14 bases left between them. The CDR3 extends over 12 amino acids.